Below, 2 T cell receptor beta chains from the same sample are listed, as sequenced in a study of T cell responses to AZD1222 COVID-19 vaccine (dated by TCRdb to the early 2020s). Libraries came from the immunoSEQ multiplex PCR assay. What TCRdb holds here is the immuneACCESS table cut down to in-frame rearrangements. Part of the clones is not present; checked against another copy, under half of the missing clones reflect an unresolved V gene, and the others are unexplained. This sample gives around 63,000 clones in total; roughly 85% of them show up just once. The ten largest clones take up approximately 18% of the sample. The time point label on this specimen signifies: baseline before first vaccination. Sequencing was performed on peripheral blood, taken on day 0 of AZD1222 vaccination. The receptors were sampled from an adult in good health.

In this sample, this clone turned up once. This chain joins TRBV10-3 and TRBJ1-4; D gene uncertain. This CDR3 region has 13 residues. Trimming left V 7 bases short and J 0 bases short, with 6 bases between. Germline values: CDR1 ENHRY, CDR2 SYGVKD. The CDR3 region is CAIKAATNEKLFF. CDR3 bases: TGTGCCATCAAGGCAGCAACTAATGAAAAACTGTTTTTT.

This clone has only a few counts. J is TRBJ2-3 and V is TRBV24-1, with unresolved D. Per germline, CDR1 KGHDR and CDR2 SFDVKD. Trimming pared 6 bases from V and 6 bases from J, leaving 9 bases between. This CDR3 contains 12 residues. CDR3 protein: CATSRSLDTQYF. DNA for the CDR3: TGTGCCACCAGTCGGTCCCTGGATACGCAGTATTTT.